What follows describes a single T cell receptor (beta chain). The antigen remains undetermined. Expressed TCRB transcripts were sequenced because the isolated RNA had all been reverse transcribed beforehand. Using immunoSEQ multiplex PCR, the repertoire was profiled, and TCRdb retains in-frame clones only, with some absent. Of roughly 42,000 clones in the sample, 50% were seen once. Germline loops: CDR1 SGHTA, CDR2 FQGNSA. Trimming took 1 base from V and 1 from J; bases not matched to a gene: 5. This CDR3 is built from 16 residues. It was via CD45RO/CCR7/CD25/CD127/CD95/CD27 that CD4+ naive, central memory, regulatory and stem cell-like memory cells were sorted. The data were obtained in a study of beta chain features in type 1 diabetes. Study summary: The samples had approximately 110 million sorted cells examined in all. Study findings and constraints: cDNA-based sequencing might over-represent cells highly expressing TCR. Type 1 diabetes patients had TCRB CDR3s that were shorter (moderately but significantly so) in all four CD4+ subsets.

This chain connects TRBV7-2 to TRBJ2-7; TRBD2 matches 9 bases. Sequencing was carried out using stem cell memory CD4+ T cells from blood. The clonotype comes from a woman in her 30s in good health. The CDR3 bases are TGTGCCAGCAGCTTAGATTCTAGCGGGGATTCCTACGAGCAGTACTTC. Translated, it gives CASSLDSSGDSYEQYF.